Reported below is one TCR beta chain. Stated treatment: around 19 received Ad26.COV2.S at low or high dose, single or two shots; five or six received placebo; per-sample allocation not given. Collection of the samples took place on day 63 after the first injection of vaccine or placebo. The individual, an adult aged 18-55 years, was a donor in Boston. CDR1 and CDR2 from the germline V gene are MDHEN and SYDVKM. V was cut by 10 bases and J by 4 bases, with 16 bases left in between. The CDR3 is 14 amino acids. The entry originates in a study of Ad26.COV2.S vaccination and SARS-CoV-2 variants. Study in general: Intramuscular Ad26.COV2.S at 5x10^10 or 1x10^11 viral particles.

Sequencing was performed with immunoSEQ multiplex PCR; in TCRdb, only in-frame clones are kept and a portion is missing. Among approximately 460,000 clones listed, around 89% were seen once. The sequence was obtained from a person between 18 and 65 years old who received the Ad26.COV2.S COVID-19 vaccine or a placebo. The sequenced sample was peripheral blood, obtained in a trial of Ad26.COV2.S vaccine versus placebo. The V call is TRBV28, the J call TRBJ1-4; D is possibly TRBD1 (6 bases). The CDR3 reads CATSDSGFNEKLFF. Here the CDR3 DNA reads TGTGCCACCTCGGACAGCGGATTTAATGAAAAACTGTTTTTT.